This TCR beta chain was retrieved from a study of blood T cell repertoires in COVID-19. Study details: Donors in the United States, Italy and Spain gave samples during acute or convalescent COVID-19.

Adults between about 18 and 95 years of age took part from 20 to 25 US areas. Clinical history reported by participants formed the basis on which cohorts were assigned. Each recovered donor of Cohort 3 presented with two negative PCRs, clearance, or symptom resolution. Method: immunoSEQ multiplex PCR; TCRdb's copy keeps in-frame clones and lacks some. This sample has approximately 300,000 clones, with nearly 90% found just once. Germline V gene lookup returns CDR1 KGHSH and CDR2 LQKENI. There are 16 residues in the CDR3. Unmatched junction bases numbered 8, after V lost 4 bases and J lost 5 bases. This rearrangement joins TRBV18 to TRBJ2-2, with 9 nucleotides matching TRBD1. This TCR came from a woman aged 25 to 39 who had recovered from COVID-19. Sequencing was carried out using PBMCs or T cells enriched from blood (not recorded which). Here the CDR3 DNA reads TGTGCCAGCTCACGAGCTTCCGGGACAGGGACCGGGGAGCTGTTTTTT. It codes for CASSRASGTGTGELFF.